One sample yielded the 31 T cell receptor beta chains listed below, sequenced in a study of tumor-infiltrating lymphocytes in primary liver carcinoma. Researchers drew blood RNA from unsorted whole blood and extracted germline DNA as well. Making TCR beta cDNA involved around 500 ng total RNA and a constant-region primer. Generation of the TCR beta libraries relied on three nested multiplex PCR rounds using slightly modified ARM-PCR. A C-beta reverse primer and TRBV1-TRBV30 forward primers served in each of the first two PCR rounds, at 10 cycles apiece. TCRdb re-analysed the multiplex PCR reads in MiXCR, keeping a single row per CDR3 protein. The table shows fewer than 350,000 distinct CDR3 sequences, with approximately 64% occurring only once. Material for sequencing was peripheral blood. These receptor sequences come from a man aged 40-49 years with primary liver carcinoma and hepatitis B virus infection.

In regard to this clonotype: A clone one base away is much larger, so this may be a read error. This sequence joins TRBV11-2 and TRBJ1-2; TRBD1 might be the D (6 bases). This CDR3 is built from 17 residues. Per the germline V gene, CDR1 is SGHAT and CDR2 is FQNNGV. CDR3 coding DNA: TGTGCCGGCAGTCCCCGATTGGACAGCCTACTGAACTATGGCTACAGCTTC. Its protein product is CAGSPRLDSLLNYGYSF.

In regard to this clonotype: Given a much more abundant clone one base away, this may be a read error. V is TRBV6-2 or TRBV6-3 and J is TRBJ1-2; the D is unclear. The V gene's germline CDR1 is MNHEY and CDR2 SVGEGT. This CDR3 spans 11 amino acids. CDR3 sequence (DNA): TGTGCCGGCAGTGACGGCTATGGCTACACCTTC. Translating gives CAGSDGYGYTF.

With respect to this clonotype: Here the CDR3 omits its conserved ending phenylalanine or tryptophan, so a read error is the likely source. The genes are TRBV11-2 and TRBJ2-5; tentative D call: TRBD2 (5 bases). The CDR3 has 14 amino acids. Germline assignment: CDR1 SGHAT and CDR2 FQNNGV. Trimming removed 5 bases at V and 5 bases at J, with 15 bases between. The CDR3 DNA reads as TGTGCCAGCAGCGCCCCCCCGACGGGGGAGACCCAGTACATC. It specifies CASSAPPTGETQYI.

Concerning this clonotype: One junction end disagrees with the germline gene, perhaps due to a read error. The chain is built from TRBV6-5 and TRBJ2-7, with 8 bases that match TRBD2. Per germline, CDR1 MNHEY and CDR2 SVGAGI. This CDR3 has 14 residues. CDR3 DNA: TGTGCCAGCAATTACTGTAGCGGGAATAGCAAGCAGTACTTC. Translating it yields CASNYCSGNSKQYF.

This clonotype was observed at least ten times. The chain employs TRBV11-2 and TRBJ2-1; D ambiguous. The length of the CDR3 is 13 residues. The V and J ends lost 3 bases and 3 bases respectively, with 6 bases between them. Germline CDR1 reads SGHAT; CDR2 reads FQNNGV. The CDR3 spells CASSLVVYNEQFF. CDR3 nucleotides: TGTGCCAGCAGCTTGGTAGTCTACAATGAGCAGTTCTTC. Looking up the rest from reference TRBV11-2 and TRBJ2-1 gives the full variable domain: EAGVAQSPRYKIIEKRQSVAFWCNPISGHATLYWYQQILGQGPKLLIQFQNNGVVDDSQLPKDRFSAERLKGVDSTLKIQPAKLEDSAVYLCASSLVVYNEQFFGPGTRLTVL.

The chain uses TRBV12-3 or TRBV12-4 and TRBJ2-5, with 7 bases identical to TRBD2. The CDR3 totals 14 residues. Losses at the gene ends were 5 bases for V and 9 bases for J; bases not matched to a gene: 12. Here the CDR3 reads CASSTQGGVEAQYF. CDR3 in DNA: TGTGCCAGCAGTACCCAGGGAGGGGTCGAGGCCCAGTACTTC.

In its sample, this clonotype was seen a few times. Without the conserved terminal phenylalanine or tryptophan, this CDR3 likely stems from a read error. The chain links TRBV11-2 to TRBJ2-7; D is undetermined. From germline, CDR1 is SGHAT and CDR2 FQNNGV. The CDR3 length is 14 residues. The CDR3 nucleotides read TGTGTCAGCAGCTTATCGCAGAACTCCTACGAGCAGTACTTA. Translated, it gives CVSSLSQNSYEQYL.

For this clonotype: A much larger clone is a single base away; this may be a read error. The chain carries TRBV6-5 and TRBJ2-1, with TRBD2 matching over 7 bases. J lost 4 bases, V lost 0 bases, and 6 bases had no gene match. Germline V lookup: CDR1 MNHEY, CDR2 SVGAGI. This CDR3 is built from 16 residues. The CDR3 is CASSYSASGKYNEQFF. The CDR3 DNA reads as TGTGCCAGCAGTTACTCGGCTAGCGGAAAATACAATGAGCAGTTCTTC.

This clonotype was detected many times. V gene TRBV6-5 combines with J gene TRBJ2-3; possibly TRBD2 for D (5 bases). This CDR3 is built from 16 residues. Trimming left V 4 bases short and J 4 bases short, with 18 bases between. CDR1 and CDR2 (germline): MNHEY, SVGAGI. The CDR3 DNA sequence: TGTGCCAGCAGTTTGCTCGGCGGTCTCGGGGCAGATACGCAGTATTTT. Translation gives CASSLLGGLGADTQYF.

Comments on this clonotype: Relative to the germline gene, one junction end is altered; a read error may explain this. The V and J genes are TRBV7-9 and TRBJ2-5; TRBD2 agrees at 7 bases. The CDR3 is 15 amino acids. The germline V gene encodes CDR1 SEHNR and CDR2 FQNEAQ (reference sequence). This chain's CDR3 is CTSSLVGGSPETQYF. The CDR3 DNA follows: TGTACCAGCAGCTTAGTAGGCGGGAGCCCTGAGACCCAGTACTTC.

The chain carries TRBV6-2 or TRBV6-3 and TRBJ2-7; either TRBD1 or TRBD2 may fit D (5 bases each). Trimming removed 5 bases at V and 0 bases at J, with 23 bases between. Per the germline V gene, CDR1 is MNHEY and CDR2 is SVGEGT. The CDR3 has 18 amino acids. CDR3 region: CASSRSFIGGWNSYEQYF. The DNA of the CDR3 is TGTGCCAGCAGTCGAAGTTTCATTGGGGGATGGAACTCCTACGAGCAGTACTTC.

Turning to this clonotype: Germline is not matched at one junction end, which may reflect a read error. This chain joins TRBV11-3 and TRBJ2-5, with 8 bases aligning to TRBD2. This CDR3 contains 18 residues. CDR1 SGHNT and CDR2 YENEEA come from the germline V gene. The CDR3 here is CASSLKGREVAPQEAQYF. In DNA form, the CDR3 reads TGTGCCAGCAGCTTAAAAGGGCGGGAGGTGGCCCCACAAGAGGCCCAGTACTTC. The full variable domain, completed using reference TRBV11-3 and TRBJ2-5, is EAGVVQSPRYKIIEKKQPVAFWCNPISGHNTLYWYLQNLGQGPELLIRYENEEAVDDSQLPKDRFSAERLKGVDSTLKIQPAELGDSAVYLCASSLKGREVAPQEAQYFGPGTRLLVL.

The chain joins TRBV11-2 to TRBJ1-4, with a tentative D call TRBD1 (5 bases). V was pared by 9 bases and J by 12 bases, with 17 bases between. The CDR3 length is 12 residues. Germline assignment: CDR1 SGHAT and CDR2 FQNNGV. CDR3 residues: CARSPGREELFF. For the CDR3, the DNA is TGTGCCAGAAGCCCGGGACGAGAAGAACTGTTTTTT.

This clonotype came up once. One end of the junction varies from germline; a read error may be responsible. V gene TRBV4-2 combines with J gene TRBJ2-3; D is ambiguous. Germline values: CDR1 LGHNA, CDR2 YNFKEQ. CDR3 length: 21 residues. CDR3 amino acids: CASSHAPLRPRRSGSTNTQYF. Here the CDR3 DNA reads TGTGCGAGCAGCCACGCCCCCTTGCGCCCACGCAGGTCCGGAAGCACAAATACGCAGTATTTT.

Comment on this clonotype: At one boundary the junction diverges from the germline segment, which might be a read error. The chain joins TRBV6-5 to TRBJ2-7; unclear D gene. This CDR3 contains 13 residues. Germline-derived CDR1 and CDR2 are MNHEY and SVGAGI. The CDR3: CASIDPNSYEQYF. The CDR3 DNA is TGTGCCAGCATCGACCCGAACTCCTACGAGCAATACTTC.

This clonotype was counted a few times. A much larger clone differs by one base, so this may be a read error. The chain has TRBV6-2 or TRBV6-3 and TRBJ1-1, with D possibly being TRBD1 (5 bases). Germline values: CDR1 MNHEY, CDR2 SVGEGT. Trimming shortened V by 8 bases and J by 5 bases, and 15 bases separated the two germline ends. CDR3 length: 13 amino acids. In DNA, the CDR3 is TGTGCCAGCCAGCAGGGTCCGGGAACTGAAGCTTTCTTT. It translates to CASQQGPGTEAFF.

Details on this clonotype: Likely a read error: the CDR3 ends without its conserved phenylalanine or tryptophan. The chain links TRBV4-2 to TRBJ2-2; TRBD1 matches 9 bases. J lost 3 bases, V lost 2 bases, and 1 base had no gene match. CDR1 is LGHNA, CDR2 YNFKEQ, per germline. There are 15 residues in the CDR3. The CDR3 is CASSQRTGDTGELFS. DNA for the CDR3: TGTGCCAGCAGCCAAAGGACAGGGGACACCGGGGAGCTGTTTTCT.

Note on this clonotype: This could be a read error, since a much larger clone is one nucleotide away. The V gene is TRBV6-1, the J gene TRBJ2-6, with no clear D. Germline loops: CDR1 MNHNS, CDR2 SASEGT. V was shortened by 10 bases and J by 6 bases, with 13 bases between the two germline ends. The CDR3 has 13 amino acids. The CDR3 DNA reads as TGTGCCATTATAAGGGCCGAGGCCAACGTCCTGACTTTC. Protein sequence: CAIIRAEANVLTF.

Remarks on this clonotype: Given a much more abundant clone one base away, this may be a read error. This chain joins TRBV4-3 and TRBJ2-1, with 7 nucleotides matching TRBD2. The CDR3 length is 16 residues. CDR1 LGHNA and CDR2 YSLEER come from the germline V gene. V shed 0 bases, J shed 4 bases, and the junction held 6 bases outside the gene matches. Written as DNA, the CDR3 is TGCGCCAGCAGCCAAGATGCGGGAGCGCGTTACAATGAGCAGTTCTTC. Translating gives CASSQDAGARYNEQFF.

This clonotype was detected once. Being one base from a much bigger clone, this may be a read error. This sequence joins TRBV29-1 and TRBJ1-2, with D hard to call. There are 12 residues in the CDR3. The V gene's germline CDR1 is SQVTM and CDR2 ANQGSEA. Trimming shortened V by 3 bases and J by 6 bases, and 11 bases separated the two germline ends. CDR3 DNA sequence: TGCAGCGTTGAGGGGATTGGCCATGGCTACACCTTC. Residues: CSVEGIGHGYTF.

Details on this clonotype: It may be a read error: a sequence one base away is much more abundant. This rearrangement joins TRBV6-2 or TRBV6-3 to TRBJ2-1; no clear D gene. CDR3 length equals 15 residues. Per the germline V gene, CDR1 is MNHEY and CDR2 is SVGEGT. Here the CDR3 DNA reads TGTGCCAGCAGTTACTTAAGGGTACCCTACAATGAGCGGTTCTTC. Translating gives CASSYLRVPYNERFF.

Concerning this clonotype itself: A much larger clone differs by one base, so this may be a read error. The rearrangement uses TRBV6-1 and TRBJ1-1; a weak D match, TRBD1 (6 bases). Germline CDR1 is MNHNS and CDR2 is SASEGT. The CDR3 length is 12 residues. CDR3 residues: CTSSEVRGGAFF. The CDR3 DNA sequence: TGTACCAGCAGTGAAGTCAGGGGTGGGGCTTTCTTT.

Worth noting for this clonotype: Given a much more abundant clone one base away, this may be a read error. The conserved closing phenylalanine or tryptophan is absent in this CDR3, likely reflecting a read error. The chain joins TRBV4-2 to TRBJ2-3; the match to TRBD2 covers 10 bases. Germline CDR1 and CDR2: LGHNA and YNFKEQ. The CDR3 runs 15 residues. Trimming took 2 bases from V and 4 from J; bases not matched to a gene: 3. The CDR3 sequence is CASSQLAGEADTQYL. DNA of the CDR3: TGTGCCAGCAGCCAACTAGCGGGAGAAGCAGATACGCAGTATCTT.

This clonotype was seen more than once but under ten times. V is TRBV29-1 and J is TRBJ1-2; the D is unclear. The V end was cut by 4 bases, the J end by 8 bases, with 17 bases between. Germline V gene data show CDR1 as SQVTM and CDR2 as ANQGSEA. CDR3 size: 13 residues. CDR3: CSVALEVASGYTF. CDR3 sequence (DNA): TGCAGCGTTGCTTTGGAGGTGGCTAGCGGCTACACCTTC.

With respect to this clonotype: A much larger clone differs by one base, so this may be a read error. The V call is TRBV6-2 or TRBV6-3, the J call TRBJ2-7; 14 bases fit TRBD2. This CDR3 contains 15 residues. Germline CDR1 and CDR2: MNHEY and SVGEGT. In nucleotides, the CDR3 is TGTGCCAGCAACCCGGGACTAGCGGGAGCCTACGAGCACTACTTC. This sequence encodes CASNPGLAGAYEHYF.

The table lists this clonotype with a count of one. The chain has TRBV11-1 and TRBJ2-3, with 9 positions matching TRBD2. The CDR3 has 15 amino acids. V lost 4 bases to trimming and J lost 12 bases; unmatched junction nucleotides: 14. Germline V gives CDR1 SGHAT, CDR2 FQDESV (reference sequence). CDR3 sequence (DNA): TGTGCCAGCAGCTCCGGTCGGAGCGGGAGGCTGAGTCAGTATTTT. Translation: CASSSGRSGRLSQYF.

This clonotype was seen only a few times. The chain joins TRBV10-3 to TRBJ2-7; TRBD1 agrees at 8 bases. The trim removed 7 bases at V and 4 bases at J, leaving 6 bases unmatched. This CDR3 is 13 amino acids long. Germline CDR1 ENHRY, CDR2 SYGVKD. The CDR3 DNA sequence: TGTGCCATCACCGGGGACAGGTCATACGAGCAGTACTTC. Its translation: CAITGDRSYEQYF.

The rearrangement uses TRBV5-4 and TRBJ1-2; TRBD1 aligns across 7 bases. The CDR3 extends over 14 amino acids. The germline V gene has CDR1 SGHNT and CDR2 YYREEE (reference sequence). The trim removed 0 bases at V and 6 bases at J, leaving 5 bases unmatched. CDR3 DNA sequence: TGTGCCAGCAGCTTGGGGGCAGGGGGACATGGCTACACCTTC. Protein sequence: CASSLGAGGHGYTF.

CDR3 loop: CSVDGTGSHGQYF. The CDR3 DNA reads TGCAGCGTTGATGGGACAGGGTCTCACGGGCAGTACTTC. The chain links TRBV29-1 to TRBJ2-7; 9 nucleotides line up with TRBD1. There are 13 residues in the CDR3. Trimming at V came to 3 bases and at J to 9 bases, leaving 9 bases not matched to a gene. CDR1 SQVTM and CDR2 ANQGSEA come from the germline V gene.

This clonotype came up many times. The J gene is TRBJ2-7, the V gene TRBV11-2, with TRBD2 matching 13 bases. V lost 5 bases to trimming and J lost 6 bases; unmatched junction nucleotides: 4. The CDR3 loop spans 14 amino acids. The V gene's germline CDR1 is SGHAT and CDR2 FQNNGV. CDR3 bases: TGTGCCAGCAGCAATAGACTAGCGGGAGGCGAGCAGTACTTC. It encodes CASSNRLAGGEQYF.

This clonotype has ten or more counts. The chain is built from TRBV29-1 and TRBJ2-1; 7 bases agree with TRBD1. The CDR3 spans 16 residues. Trimming removed 5 bases from V and 3 bases from J; junction bases left unmatched: 13. Germline CDR1 and CDR2: SQVTM and ANQGSEA. The CDR3 region has the DNA TGCAGCGTTATAAAGGTCTGGGACAGCAGCTACAATGAGCAGTTCTTC. Translating gives CSVIKVWDSSYNEQFF.